These T cell receptor beta chains were read from a single sample in a study of cytomegalovirus exposure and HLA in healthy donors. The protocol was immunoSEQ multiplex PCR, while the TCRdb copy is restricted to in-frame clones and leaves out a portion. The sample consists of about 100,000 clones, around 82% of them appearing once. Sample: PBMCs. These TCRs come from a woman aged 50 to 60 in good health and CMV-seropositive. Each CDR3 is given with its conserved first and last residue. Each record gives: V gene, CDR3 protein.

TRBV5-6 | CASSPGLAGGDEQFF
TRBV27 | CASRVSVDGHDETQYF
TRBV6-5 | CASTLDSQNTEAFF
TRBV29-1 | CSVDGAEREQFF
TRBV6-5 | CASSYGQTRTEAFF
TRBV7-8 | CASSSSRGLGTEAFF
TRBV9 | CASSVRGGITGELFF
TRBV10-1 | CASSVERGETDTQYF
TRBV2 | CASIRLPGTVRYEQYF
TRBV4-2 | CASSQRTGGSSGNTIYF
TRBV19 | CASTPRQGQSYGYTF
TRBV5-5 | CASSLERRISYNEQFF
TRBV10-1 | CASSDRGRVDEQFF
TRBV19 | CASSPGQATNEKLFF
TRBV5-1 | CASSFSLGTNYEQYF
TRBV30 | CAWSYRSSDYGYTF
TRBV18 | CASSPRAQNTEAFF
TRBV6-5 | CASSSAGALPLNEQFF
TRBV5-1 | CASSLESPGNTIYF
TRBV19 | CASSPATGTASYEQYF
TRBV4-1 | CASSQGLSTREQYF
TRBV28 | CASSLPGQGAFEQYF
TRBV9 | CASSVDREQFF
TRBV30 | CAWSPGTAKQETQYF
TRBV6-6 | CASSYRTVNTGELFF
TRBV19 | CASSISRAGFKDGQYF
TRBV2 | CASSNLGTGQYEQYF
TRBV9 | CASSAGIYGYTF
TRBV5-1 | CASSMGDRGVTGELFF
TRBV6-1 | CATTLDRVRTEAFF
TRBV5-1 | CASSFGVNQPQHF
TRBV7-9 | CASSPRGGYEQYF
TRBV5-1 | CASSLGQGGAFF
TRBV5-4 | CASSHFETRLNTEAFF
TRBV2 | CASSRGQGGSNEQFF
TRBV6-1 | CASSQQGTTEAFF
TRBV9 | CASTEGQYVTYGYTF
TRBV30 | CAWSSDRYTEAFF
TRBV10-1 | CASSQGGQETQYF
TRBV7-9 | CASSSPDEQFF
TRBV7-9 | CASILGRGNTEAFF
TRBV7-6 | CASRPRKDYQSQETQYF
TRBV19 | CASSIRDRGPYGYTF
TRBV9 | CASSRWAGGTGTDTQYF
TRBV2 | CASTKGVIGTEAFF
TRBV7-2 | CASRPRGGNTEAFF
TRBV6-4 | CASCSLTGGGNQPQHF
TRBV19 | CASRPNDRGRNSPLHF